A single sample gave rise to the 25 T cell receptor beta chains below, sequenced in a study of shared clonotypes between healthy human individuals. Sequenced by immunoSEQ multiplex PCR; TCRdb stores in-frame clones only, minus some. This table has 2 million to 2.5 million clones, 80% to 95% appearing once. Sequencing input: naive CD4+ T cells from PBMCs. Subset specified: CD45RA+ positively selected. These receptors came from a young man in good health. Some clones in this sample may be carry-over from other donors' samples.

The V gene is TRBV11-2, the J gene TRBJ1-2; 10 bases align to TRBD1. Trimming cost V 5 bases and J 3 bases; bases outside gene matches: 12. The CDR3 length is 17 residues. Germline loops: CDR1 SGHAT, CDR2 FQNNGV. The CDR3: CASSQVPRDRGYYGYTF. In DNA form, the CDR3 reads TGTGCCAGCAGCCAGGTACCCCGGGACAGGGGTTACTATGGCTACACCTTC.

This CDR3 is CAWSIRDGETQYF. The DNA for the CDR3 is TGTGCCTGGAGTATTAGGGATGGGGAGACCCAGTACTTC. The chain combines TRBV30 with TRBJ2-5; D remains unclear. CDR3 length: 13 residues. V lost 2 bases and J 5 bases, leaving 12 bases between the germline ends. Germline CDR1 GTSNPN, CDR2 SVGIG (reference sequence).

This rearrangement joins TRBV4-2 to TRBJ2-7, with 9 bases fitting TRBD1. Germline V lookup: CDR1 LGHNA, CDR2 YNFKEQ. V lost 4 bases to trimming and J lost 4 bases; unmatched junction nucleotides: 14. The CDR3 extends over 17 amino acids. CDR3 coding DNA: TGTGCCAGCAGCCCCGAAACCGGGACAGGGTTGGAGTACGAGCAGTACTTC. Protein sequence: CASSPETGTGLEYEQYF.

As for this clone: Other DNA sequences within the sample encode an identical CDR3. This sequence joins TRBV28 and TRBJ1-5, with 7 bases aligning to TRBD1. With V trimmed by 3 bases and J by 7 bases, 3 bases remained unmatched. The CDR3 extends over 13 amino acids. From germline, CDR1 is MDHEN and CDR2 SYDVKM. CDR3 amino acids: CASSLNRGQPQHF. In DNA form, the CDR3 reads TGTGCCAGCAGTTTGAACAGGGGACAGCCCCAGCATTTT.

The chain joins TRBV28 to TRBJ1-1; 8 nucleotides line up with TRBD1. CDR1 MDHEN and CDR2 SYDVKM come from the germline V gene. The CDR3 has 15 residues. J was trimmed by 6 bases and V by 5 bases; bases with no gene match: 11. The CDR3 spells CASSPPTGGRAEAFF. The CDR3 DNA is TGTGCCAGCAGTCCTCCTACAGGGGGGCGGGCTGAAGCTTTCTTT. Supplemented by reference TRBV28 and TRBJ1-1, the full variable domain reads DVKVTQSSRYLVKRTGEKVFLECVQDMDHENMFWYRQDPGLGLRLIYFSYDVKMKEKGDIPEGYSVSREKKERFSLILESASTNQTSMYLCASSPPTGGRAEAFFGQGTRLTVV.

The chain employs TRBV6-5 and TRBJ1-2; D is undetermined. V shed 2 bases and J shed 3 bases, with 10 bases lying between them. Germline values: CDR1 MNHEY, CDR2 SVGAGI. The CDR3 consists of 14 residues. The CDR3 DNA reads as TGTGCCAGCAGTTACGACGGAGCCTACTATGGCTACACCTTC. Encoded protein: CASSYDGAYYGYTF.

The gene calls are TRBV28 and TRBJ1-1; possibly TRBD1 for D (6 bases). The V and J ends lost 2 bases and 7 bases respectively, with 8 bases between them. CDR1 and CDR2 (germline): MDHEN, SYDVKM. CDR3 size: 12 residues. CDR3 sequence reads: CASSLQTGEAFF. Written as DNA, the CDR3 is TGTGCCAGCAGTTTACAGACAGGTGAAGCTTTCTTT.

The chain employs TRBV7-2 and TRBJ1-2; D uncertain. The CDR3 spans 13 residues. V was pared by 5 bases and J by 2 bases, with 9 bases between. Germline values: CDR1 SGHTA, CDR2 FQGNSA. The CDR3 DNA sequence: TGTGCCAGCAGCGTTGGACGGAACTATGGCTACACCTTC. Translation gives CASSVGRNYGYTF.

J is TRBJ2-1 and V is TRBV4-1; TRBD2 matches at 9 bases. The germline V gene encodes CDR1 MGHRA and CDR2 YSYEKL. This CDR3 is built from 16 residues. J gave up 7 bases and V 4 bases, and 11 bases lay outside the gene matches. The CDR3 coding sequence is TGCGCCAGCAGCCCTAAGCGGGAGGCATACTTTAATGAGCAGTTCTTC. Its protein product is CASSPKREAYFNEQFF.

As regards this clone: Different DNA sequences within this sample yield the same CDR3. The chain has TRBV6-5 and TRBJ1-2; 7 nucleotides line up with TRBD1. The CDR3 runs 13 residues. The V segment lost 2 bases and the J segment 5 bases; nucleotides outside the gene matches: 2. Germline V gives CDR1 MNHEY, CDR2 SVGAGI. CDR3 in amino acids: CASSYLRGYGYTF. CDR3 nucleotide sequence: TGTGCCAGCAGTTACCTCAGGGGGTATGGCTACACCTTC.

This sequence joins TRBV5-6 and TRBJ2-1; TRBD2 might be the D (6 bases). From germline, CDR1 is SGHDT and CDR2 YYEEEE. This CDR3 has 16 residues. With 1 base removed from V and 5 bases from J, the gap between germline ends came to 16 bases. For the CDR3, the DNA is TGTGCCAGCAGCTTGTGGGGAGGACTACTCGACAATGAGCAGTTCTTC. This codes for CASSLWGGLLDNEQFF. Variable domain in full (rest from reference TRBV5-6 and TRBJ2-1): DAGVTQSPTHLIKTRGQQVTLRCSPKSGHDTVSWYQQALGQGPQFIFQYYEEEERQRGNFPDRFSGHQFPNYSSELNVNALLLGDSALYLCASSLWGGLLDNEQFFGPGTRLTVL.

This rearrangement joins TRBV28 to TRBJ1-1, with D unclear. CDR1 is MDHEN, CDR2 SYDVKM, per germline. The CDR3 sequence is 15 residues long. Trimming pared 6 bases from V and 2 bases from J, leaving 16 bases between. CDR3 DNA: TGTGCCAGCAGGCCCAAACCGAGAGGTAACACTGAAGCTTTCTTT. Translated, it gives CASRPKPRGNTEAFF.

V gene TRBV7-9 combines with J gene TRBJ2-7; perhaps TRBD2 as D (6 bases). Germline assignment: CDR1 SEHNR and CDR2 FQNEAQ (reference sequence). Trimming stripped 0 bases from V and 1 base from J, with 10 bases between. The CDR3 is made up of 15 amino acids. The CDR3, as DNA: TGTGCCAGCAGCTTAGCGCGGGGAGCATCCTACGAGCAGTACTTC. It is translated as CASSLARGASYEQYF.

This clone occurred once. CDR3 coding DNA: TGTGCCAGCAGCTTGGGAGTTCAAGAGACCCAGTACTTC. Protein product: CASSLGVQETQYF. This chain connects TRBV9 to TRBJ2-5; D may be TRBD2 (5 bases). CDR3 size: 13 residues. Between the trimmed V and J ends, which lost 4 bases and 2 bases, there was a span of 9 bases. The germline CDR1 and CDR2 sequences are SGDLS and YYNGEE.

The chain carries TRBV7-9 and TRBJ2-7; D is undetermined. The CDR3 sequence is 15 residues long. Germline V gene sequence: CDR1 SEHNR, CDR2 FQNEAQ (reference sequence). V gave up 5 bases and J gave up 4 bases, with 18 bases separating them. CDR3 sequence: CASSPYVGSTYEQYF. The CDR3 DNA follows: TGTGCCAGCAGCCCATATGTAGGGTCAACTTACGAGCAGTACTTC.

The genes are TRBV5-5 and TRBJ1-1, with no clear D. CDR1 and CDR2 from the germline V gene are SGHKS and YYEKEE (reference sequence). Trimming removed 6 bases at V and 4 bases at J, with 16 bases between. CDR3 length equals 14 residues. As DNA, the CDR3 is TGTGCCAGCACCTCCCCCCTAAAAGGCACTGAAGCTTTCTTT. This translates into CASTSPLKGTEAFF.

The V gene is TRBV10-3, the J gene TRBJ2-5, with TRBD2 matching over 10 bases. This CDR3 is built from 16 residues. Trimming at V came to 0 bases and at J to 6 bases, leaving 7 bases not matched to a gene. Germline CDR1 and CDR2: ENHRY and SYGVKD. Written as DNA, the CDR3 is TGTGCCATCAGTGAGTCGAGCGGGAGGGCCTACCAGACCCAGTACTTC. This sequence encodes CAISESSGRAYQTQYF.

The V and J genes are TRBV19 and TRBJ2-5; D unresolved. CDR1 LNHDA and CDR2 SQIVND come from the germline V gene (reference sequence). Trimming removed 3 bases at V and 5 bases at J, with 10 bases between. The CDR3 extends over 13 amino acids. The CDR3 loop reads CASSMSPTETQYF. In nucleotides, the CDR3 is TGTGCCAGTAGTATGAGCCCGACGGAGACCCAGTACTTC.

As concerns this clone: The same CDR3 arises from other DNA sequences in this sample as well. V and J are TRBV28 and TRBJ1-1; TRBD1 is a possible D gene (6 bases). Germline V gives CDR1 MDHEN, CDR2 SYDVKM. The CDR3 sequence is 13 residues long. The V and J ends lost 6 bases and 4 bases respectively, with 12 bases between them. CDR3 loop: CASRGQGRTEAFF. As DNA, the CDR3 is TGTGCCAGCAGGGGGCAGGGGCGCACTGAAGCTTTCTTT.

This clone appeared a single time. The rearrangement joins TRBV5-6 to TRBJ1-1; no clear D gene. Per the germline V gene, CDR1 is SGHDT and CDR2 is YYEEEE. The V gene lost 2 bases and the J gene lost 1 base, with 6 bases spanning the gap. The CDR3 runs to 13 residues. CDR3 amino acids: CASSLTWNTEAFF. CDR3 in DNA: TGTGCCAGCAGCTTAACCTGGAACACTGAAGCTTTCTTT.

A word on this clone: The sample contains more than one DNA sequence encoding this CDR3. The J gene is TRBJ2-3, the V gene TRBV11-2, with a possible D match to TRBD2 (6 bases). V was shortened by 5 bases and J by 6 bases, with 9 bases between the two germline ends. CDR3 length equals 12 residues. CDR1 and CDR2 from the germline V gene are SGHAT and FQNNGV. CDR3 bases: TGTGCCAGCAGCCCTCGGGGGGATACGCAGTATTTT. Amino acid sequence: CASSPRGDTQYF.

The rearrangement uses TRBV5-1 and TRBJ2-1; a possible D gene is TRBD2 (5 bases). The CDR3 is made up of 17 amino acids. Trimming cost V 0 bases and J 1 base, with 14 bases left between them. Germline V gives CDR1 SGHRS, CDR2 YFSETQ. The CDR3 region has the DNA TGCGCCAGCAGCTTGGCCGCGGGTAGCGAGTCCTACAATGAGCAGTTCTTC. Translating it yields CASSLAAGSESYNEQFF.

The CDR3 protein is CASSQEATGLGNTIYF. Here the CDR3 DNA reads TGTGCCAGCAGCCAAGAAGCTACGGGTTTAGGAAACACCATATATTTT. V usage is TRBV4-2 and J usage is TRBJ1-3; D is unresolved. Per germline, CDR1 LGHNA and CDR2 YNFKEQ. The V and J ends lost 0 bases and 4 bases respectively, with 13 bases between them. The CDR3 has 16 residues.

In nucleotides, the CDR3 is TGTGCCAGCAGTAGGGTAGCCAAAAACATTCAGTACTTC. It specifies CASSRVAKNIQYF. This chain uses TRBV27 with TRBJ2-4; no clear D. Per the germline V gene, CDR1 is MNHEY and CDR2 is SMNVEV (reference sequence). The germline V and J ends were trimmed by 5 bases and 0 bases, with 5 bases remaining between them. The CDR3 is 13 residues long.

The chain joins TRBV28 to TRBJ1-1, with D unresolved. In germline, CDR1 is MDHEN, CDR2 SYDVKM. This CDR3 spans 16 amino acids. V was trimmed by 5 bases and J by 0 bases, leaving 16 bases between them. CDR3: CASSPHSGLLNTEAFF. The CDR3 region has the DNA TGTGCCAGCAGTCCCCACTCCGGACTCTTGAACACTGAAGCTTTCTTT.